The following is a T cell receptor beta chain sequence with its context. Trimming removed 1 base from V and 5 bases from J, with 11 bases in between. Per the germline V gene, CDR1 is LNHNV and CDR2 is YYDKDF (reference sequence). The CDR3 has 14 residues. This table comes from immunoSEQ multiplex PCR, and its TCRdb copy is limited to in-frame clones, with some not included. This repertoire shows approximately 260,000 clones, roughly nine tenths found once; its top ten account for approximately 5%. This sample was included in a study of blood T cell repertoires in COVID-19. Sequenced sample: peripheral blood. V and J are TRBV15 and TRBJ2-5; TRBD2 might be the D (5 bases). This clonotype was sampled from a middle-aged woman who had recovered from COVID-19. CDR3 nucleotides: TGTGCCACCAGCAGAGTGGGGAGAGGGGAGACCCAGTACTTC. Its translation is CATSRVGRGETQYF.